This T cell receptor beta chain was identified in a study of tumor-infiltrating lymphocytes in primary liver carcinoma. Notes on the study in general: Tumor specimens were characterized by a significantly higher top-250-clone fraction than blood (p = 0.039). Bulk, unsorted sampling meant CD4+ and CD8+ repertoires went uncompared.

As concerns this clonotype: Its antigen is undetermined. At one end the junction does not follow the germline gene, possibly because of a read error.

Reverse transcription of roughly 0.45 ug total RNA with a constant-region primer produced TCR beta cDNA. Amplification in three nested multiplex PCR rounds with slightly modified ARM-PCR gave rise to TCR beta libraries. The opening two PCR rounds, ten to eleven cycles each, paired TRBV1-TRBV30 forward primers with a C-beta reverse primer. Via MiXCR, TCRdb re-called the multiplex PCR reads, giving one row per CDR3 protein. The sample carries approximately 210,000 distinct CDR3 sequences, less than 75% recorded once. RNA was extracted from whole blood without cell sorting, alongside germline DNA. Every patient had chronic HBV infection and was treatment-naive. The authors collected approximately 4 milliliters of peripheral blood before surgery. Germline assignment: CDR1 SGHAT and CDR2 FQNNGV. The CDR3 runs 14 residues.

Sequencing was performed on peripheral blood. The chain recombines TRBV11-2 with TRBJ2-2; weak D call: TRBD2 (5 bases). The clonotype was recovered from a woman aged 55-70 years with primary liver carcinoma and hepatitis B virus infection. CDR3 residues: CASSLDQSTGKLFF. The DNA of the CDR3 is TGTGCCAGCAGTTTAGATCAAAGCACCGGGAAGCTGTTTTTT.